The clone carrying this T cell receptor (beta chain) was seen more than once but under ten times. What it binds is unknown. TCRdb reprocessed the reads with MiXCR, giving one entry per CDR3 protein. The sample yields approximately 910,000 distinct CDR3 sequences, around 30% seen once. This sample is part of a study of T cell repertoires in cytomegalovirus infection. In the study overall: Public TCR beta signatures indicated both CMV infection and matching HLA type. Whole-study findings and limits: Summed public TCR beta family frequency identified CMV carriers bearing the relevant HLA.

The CDR3 has 15 residues. Germline V lookup: CDR1 LGHNA, CDR2 YSLEER. V lost 0 bases and J lost 3, with 9 bases in between. The V and J genes are TRBV4-3 and TRBJ1-5; possible D gene TRBD1, 6 bases. The specimen was cultured CD8+ T cells from PBMCs, collected from culture after CMV antigen stimulation. The TCR comes from a human donor in good health (CMV status not recorded). Some clones in this sample may be carry-over from other donors' samples. The CDR3: CASSQDRGANQPQHF. The CDR3 DNA is TGCGCCAGCAGCCAAGATAGGGGGGCCAATCAGCCCCAGCATTTT.